This is a list of T cell receptor beta chains from one sample in a study of chemoradiotherapy in HPV16-positive cancers. The table came from immunoSEQ multiplex PCR; TCRdb's copy has only in-frame clones and leaves some out. The profile shows about 34,000 clones, about 90% of them singletons. The source was blood, collected from a patient who underwent chemoradiotherapy. These receptors were collected from a human donor with HPV-associated anogenital cancer. Both conserved end residues are part of each CDR3.

V	J	CDR3
TRBV11-3	TRBJ2-5	CASSFWPLAGTQETQYF
TRBV13	TRBJ2-2	CASSPGLGYTGELFF
TRBV7-9	TRBJ2-1	CASSLVGGDNEQFF
TRBV9	TRBJ2-2	CASSVSGAGSGELFF
TRBV9	TRBJ1-6	CASSKLQAGSPLHF
TRBV27	TRBJ1-6	CASSLSNKGVRSPLHF
TRBV7-2	TRBJ1-2	CASSLKGASYGYTF
TRBV18	TRBJ1-2	CASSYRDLPGGYTF
TRBV27	TRBJ2-7	CASSLRGSTSYGGQYF
TRBV5-6	TRBJ1-6	CASSPDLEGRNSPLHF
TRBV2	TRBJ1-6	CASSEAFRSPLHF
TRBV7-9	TRBJ2-6	CASTLLGTGGSGANVLTF
TRBV19	TRBJ1-5	CASTDRSNQPQHF
TRBV6-5	TRBJ1-1	CASSYGTMNTEAFF
TRBV7-2	TRBJ2-1	CASSFGLAVNPYNEQFF
TRBV30	TRBJ1-5	CAWSLRVYSNQPQHF
TRBV30	TRBJ1-6	CAWSVARGWSPLHF
TRBV30	TRBJ2-1	CAWTFGYNEQFF
TRBV6-4	TRBJ2-3	CASMKLAGSTDTQYF
TRBV18	TRBJ1-1	CATSEGEFVMNTEAFF
TRBV19	TRBJ1-4	CASSEDSTNEKLFF
TRBV7-9	TRBJ2-7	CASSPKTGVDEQYF
TRBV5-4	TRBJ2-2	CASSLLAGEKTGELFF
TRBV7-9	TRBJ1-2	CASSLGIRGNGYTF
TRBV30	TRBJ1-1	CAWYRVLTEAFF
TRBV7-2	TRBJ1-6	CASSIEKSSRVSPLHF
TRBV7-3	TRBJ2-3	CASSPLGGPDTQYF
TRBV4-1	TRBJ2-7	CASSTQEGTGIYEQYF
TRBV5-1	TRBJ1-2	CASSLALGWGDYGYTF
TRBV12-2	TRBJ2-3	CAPGGGGAVDTQYF
TRBV25-1	TRBJ1-2	CASSETGTGSYGYTF
TRBV7-3	TRBJ2-2	CASSPLAGANTGELFF
TRBV5-1	TRBJ2-7	CASSTGQGLYEQYF
TRBV5-3	TRBJ2-4	CARSFGGQDIQYF
TRBV19	TRBJ1-2	CASTLQSRDSYGYTF
TRBV5-8	TRBJ1-1	CASSLRGLSTEAFF
TRBV5-1	TRBJ1-4	CASSARGRDEKLFF
TRBV5-1	TRBJ2-3	CASSLNGGFTDTQYF
TRBV7-9	TRBJ1-3	CASSPVQKDTIYF
TRBV11-2	TRBJ2-7	CASSQGGHEQYF
TRBV5-6	TRBJ1-6	CASSLRGQGLPPLHF
TRBV29-1	TRBJ1-1	CSVAGGNTEAFF
TRBV7-3	TRBJ1-2	CASSSGPPHYGYTF
TRBV18	TRBJ2-5	CASSPPERGGVETQYF
TRBV19	TRBJ1-3	CASSFRSHHTGTGAGNTIYF
TRBV28	TRBJ1-1	CASSRPTGGNTEAFF
TRBV5-1	TRBJ2-3	CASSAVSSTDTQYF
TRBV4-1	TRBJ2-2	CASSQSLNTGELFF
TRBV6-1	TRBJ2-7	CASSGRTDYEQYF
TRBV9	TRBJ2-7	CASSPSPKGITYEQYF
TRBV4-1	TRBJ2-5	CASSQGWAGGGTQYF
TRBV7-9	TRBJ1-1	CASSLEGRKNTEAFF
TRBV7-4	TRBJ2-1	CASSPTSFNEQFF
TRBV10-1	TRBJ2-7	CAGRDEQYF
TRBV27	TRBJ1-1	CASSLSGTDTLSTEAFF
TRBV7-2	TRBJ1-5	CASGDRLHQPQHF
TRBV11-3	TRBJ2-7	CASTPASSRGEQYF
TRBV25-1	TRBJ2-3	CASSELGTAREDTQYF
TRBV7-2	TRBJ2-2	CASSLSYGGAINTGELFF
TRBV5-6	TRBJ2-5	CASSLGRQGVETQYF